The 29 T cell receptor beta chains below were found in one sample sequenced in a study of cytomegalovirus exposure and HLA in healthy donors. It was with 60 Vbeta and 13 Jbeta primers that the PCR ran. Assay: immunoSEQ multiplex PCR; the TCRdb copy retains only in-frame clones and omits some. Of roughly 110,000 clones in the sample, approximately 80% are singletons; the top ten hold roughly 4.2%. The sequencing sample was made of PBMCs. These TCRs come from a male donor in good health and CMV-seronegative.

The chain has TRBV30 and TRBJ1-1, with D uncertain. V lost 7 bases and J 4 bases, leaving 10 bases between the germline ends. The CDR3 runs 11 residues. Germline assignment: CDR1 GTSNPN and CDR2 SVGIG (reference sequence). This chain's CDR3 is CASSAATEAFF. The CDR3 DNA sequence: TGTGCCTCCTCAGCGGCCACTGAAGCTTTCTTT. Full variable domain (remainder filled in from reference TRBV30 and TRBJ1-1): SQTIHQWPATLVQPVGSPLSLECTVEGTSNPNLYWYRQAAGRGLQLLFYSVGIGQISSEVPQNLSASRPQDRQFILSSKKLLLSDSGFYLCASSAATEAFFGQGTRLTVV.

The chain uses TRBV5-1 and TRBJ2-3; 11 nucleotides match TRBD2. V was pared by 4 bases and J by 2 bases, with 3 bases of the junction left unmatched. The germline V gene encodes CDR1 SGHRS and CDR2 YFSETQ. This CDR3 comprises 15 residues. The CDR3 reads CASSTGLAVTDTQYF. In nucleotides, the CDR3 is TGCGCCAGCAGCACGGGACTAGCGGTCACAGATACGCAGTATTTT.

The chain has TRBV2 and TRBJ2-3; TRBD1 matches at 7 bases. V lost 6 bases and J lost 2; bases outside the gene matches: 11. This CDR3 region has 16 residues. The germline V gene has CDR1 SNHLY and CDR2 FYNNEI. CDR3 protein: CASSRWGTENTDTQYF. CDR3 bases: TGTGCCAGCAGCCGATGGGGGACAGAGAACACAGATACGCAGTATTTT.

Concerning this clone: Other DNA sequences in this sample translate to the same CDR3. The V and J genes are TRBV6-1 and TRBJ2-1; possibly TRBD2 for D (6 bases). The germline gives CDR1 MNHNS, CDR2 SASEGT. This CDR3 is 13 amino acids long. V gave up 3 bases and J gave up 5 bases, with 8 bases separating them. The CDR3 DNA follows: TGTGCCAGCAGTGATTGGGGGGACAATGAGCAGTTCTTC. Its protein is CASSDWGDNEQFF.

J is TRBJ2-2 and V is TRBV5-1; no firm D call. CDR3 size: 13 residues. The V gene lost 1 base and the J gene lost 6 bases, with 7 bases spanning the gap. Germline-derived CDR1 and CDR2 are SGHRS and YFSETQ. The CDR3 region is CASSLSPAGELFF. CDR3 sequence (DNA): TGCGCCAGCAGCTTGTCCCCCGCCGGGGAGCTGTTTTTT.

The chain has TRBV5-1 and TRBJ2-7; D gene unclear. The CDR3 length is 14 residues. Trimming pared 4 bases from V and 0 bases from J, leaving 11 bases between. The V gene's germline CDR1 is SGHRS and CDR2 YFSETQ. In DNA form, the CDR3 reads TGCGCCAGCAGCCCAGAGGCCGGCTCCTACGAGCAGTACTTC. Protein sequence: CASSPEAGSYEQYF.

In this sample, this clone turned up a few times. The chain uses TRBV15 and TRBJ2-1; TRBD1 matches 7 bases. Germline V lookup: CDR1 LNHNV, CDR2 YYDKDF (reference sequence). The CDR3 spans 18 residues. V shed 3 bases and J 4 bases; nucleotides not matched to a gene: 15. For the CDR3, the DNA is TGTGCCACCAGCAGTAAGGACAGGTCAGCACCCGTATACAATGAGCAGTTCTTC. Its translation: CATSSKDRSAPVYNEQFF. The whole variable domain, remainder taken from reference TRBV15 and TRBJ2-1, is DAMVIQNPRYQVTQFGKPVTLSCSQTLNHNVMYWYQQKSSQAPKLLFHYYDKDFNNEADTPDNFQSRRPNTSFCFLDIRSPGLGDTAMYLCATSSKDRSAPVYNEQFFGPGTRLTVL.

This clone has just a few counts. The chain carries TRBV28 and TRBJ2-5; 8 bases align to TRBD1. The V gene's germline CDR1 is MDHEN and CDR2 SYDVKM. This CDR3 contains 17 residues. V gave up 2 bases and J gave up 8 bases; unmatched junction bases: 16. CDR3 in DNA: TGTGCCAGCAGTTTACAGGGCTTCGGGACAGGAGTGGCCACCCAGTACTTC. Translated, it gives CASSLQGFGTGVATQYF.

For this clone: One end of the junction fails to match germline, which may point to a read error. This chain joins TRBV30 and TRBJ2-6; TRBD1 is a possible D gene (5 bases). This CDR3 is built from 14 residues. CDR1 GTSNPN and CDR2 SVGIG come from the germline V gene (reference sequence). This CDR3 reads CAWRRESGANGLTF. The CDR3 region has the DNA TGTGCCTGGAGAAGGGAATCTGGGGCCAACGGCCTGACTTTC. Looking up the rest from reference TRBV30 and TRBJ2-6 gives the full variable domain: SQTIHQWPATLVQPVGSPLSLECTVEGTSNPNLYWYRQAAGRGLQLLFYSVGIGQISSEVPQNLSASRPQDRQFILSSKKLLLSDSGFYLCAWRRESGANGLTFGAGSRLTVL.

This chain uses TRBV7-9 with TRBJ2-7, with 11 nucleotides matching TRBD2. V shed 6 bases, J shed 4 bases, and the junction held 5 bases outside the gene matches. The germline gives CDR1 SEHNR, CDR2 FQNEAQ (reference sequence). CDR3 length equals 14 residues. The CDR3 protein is CASSDTSGSYEQYF. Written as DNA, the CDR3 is TGTGCCAGCAGTGACACTAGCGGGAGTTACGAGCAGTACTTC.

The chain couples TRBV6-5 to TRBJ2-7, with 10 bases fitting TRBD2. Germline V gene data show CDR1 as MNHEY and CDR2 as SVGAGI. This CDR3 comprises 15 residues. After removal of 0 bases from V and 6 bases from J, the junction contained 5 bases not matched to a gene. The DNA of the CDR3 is TGTGCCAGCAGTTACTCCTCTAGCGGGAGCCGCGAGCAGTACTTC. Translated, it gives CASSYSSSGSREQYF.

The CDR3 sequence: CASSTVLYRGTGELFF. DNA of the CDR3: TGTGCCAGTAGTACCGTGCTCTACCGGGGGACCGGGGAGCTGTTTTTT. This chain joins TRBV19 and TRBJ2-2; TRBD2 is a possible D gene (6 bases). The CDR3 spans 16 residues. Germline CDR1 is LNHDA and CDR2 is SQIVND (reference sequence). Trimming removed 4 bases from V and 5 bases from J, with 17 bases in between.

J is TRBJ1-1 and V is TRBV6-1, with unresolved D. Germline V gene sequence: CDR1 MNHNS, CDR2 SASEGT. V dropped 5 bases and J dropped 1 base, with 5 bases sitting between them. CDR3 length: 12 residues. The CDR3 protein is CASSLANTEAFF. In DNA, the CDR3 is TGTGCCAGCAGTCTAGCGAACACTGAAGCTTTCTTT.

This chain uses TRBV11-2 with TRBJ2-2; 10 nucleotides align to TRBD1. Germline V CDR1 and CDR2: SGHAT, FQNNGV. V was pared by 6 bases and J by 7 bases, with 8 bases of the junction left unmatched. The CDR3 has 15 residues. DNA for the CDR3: TGTGCCAGCAGACCCGGACAGGGGGGTATCGGGGAGCTGTTTTTT. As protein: CASRPGQGGIGELFF.

CDR3 residues: CASSQAGTPNSYEQYF. The CDR3 nucleotides read TGTGCCAGCAGCCAGGCCGGGACACCAAACTCCTACGAGCAGTACTTC. The chain has TRBV7-9 and TRBJ2-7; D may be TRBD1 (6 bases). This CDR3 has 16 amino acids. The V and J ends lost 5 bases and 0 bases respectively, with 17 bases between them. CDR1 SEHNR and CDR2 FQNEAQ come from the germline V gene (reference sequence).

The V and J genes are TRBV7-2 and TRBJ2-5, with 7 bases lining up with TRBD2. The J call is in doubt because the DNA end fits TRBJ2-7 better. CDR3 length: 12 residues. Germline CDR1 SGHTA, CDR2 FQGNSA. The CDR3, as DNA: TGTGCCAGCAGCCTCGGACTAGGCGAGCAGTACTTC. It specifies CASSLGLGEQYF.

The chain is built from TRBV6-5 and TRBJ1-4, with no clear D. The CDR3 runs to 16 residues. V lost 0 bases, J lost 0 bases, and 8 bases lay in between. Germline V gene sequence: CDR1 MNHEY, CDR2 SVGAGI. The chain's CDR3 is CASSYSGDATNEKLFF. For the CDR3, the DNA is TGTGCCAGCAGTTACTCAGGAGACGCAACTAATGAAAAACTGTTTTTT.

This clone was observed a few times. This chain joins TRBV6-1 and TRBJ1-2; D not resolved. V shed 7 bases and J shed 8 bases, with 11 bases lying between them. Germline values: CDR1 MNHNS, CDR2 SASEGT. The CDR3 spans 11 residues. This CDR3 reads CASKHGEGYTF. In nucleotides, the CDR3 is TGTGCCAGCAAGCATGGGGAGGGCTACACCTTC.

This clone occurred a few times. CDR3 region: CASSLGGGSYEQYF. The DNA of the CDR3 is TGCGCCAGCAGCTTGGGGGGAGGGTCCTACGAGCAGTACTTC. V and J are TRBV5-1 and TRBJ2-7; 7 nucleotides agree with TRBD2. Germline lookup yields CDR1 SGHRS and CDR2 YFSETQ. The V segment lost 0 bases and the J segment 1 base; nucleotides outside the gene matches: 1. This CDR3 spans 14 amino acids.

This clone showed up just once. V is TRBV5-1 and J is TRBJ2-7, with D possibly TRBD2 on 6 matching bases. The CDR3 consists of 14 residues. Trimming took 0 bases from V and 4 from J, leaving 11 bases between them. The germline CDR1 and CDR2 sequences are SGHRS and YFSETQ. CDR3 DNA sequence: TGCGCCAGCAGCTTGGCTGGCGGGGTATACGAGCAGTACTTC. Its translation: CASSLAGGVYEQYF.

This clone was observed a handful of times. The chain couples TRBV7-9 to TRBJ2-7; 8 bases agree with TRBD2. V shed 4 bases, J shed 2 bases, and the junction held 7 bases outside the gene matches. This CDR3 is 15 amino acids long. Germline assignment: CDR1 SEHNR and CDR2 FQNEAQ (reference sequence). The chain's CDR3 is CASSSPAGATYEQYF. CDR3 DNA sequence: TGTGCCAGCAGCTCCCCAGCGGGAGCCACCTACGAGCAGTACTTC. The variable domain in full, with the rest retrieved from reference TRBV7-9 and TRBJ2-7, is DTGVSQNPRHKITKRGQNVTFRCDPISEHNRLYWYRQTLGQGPEFLTYFQNEAQLEKSRLLSDRFSAERPKGSFSTLEIQRTEQGDSAMYLCASSSPAGATYEQYFGPGTRLTVT.

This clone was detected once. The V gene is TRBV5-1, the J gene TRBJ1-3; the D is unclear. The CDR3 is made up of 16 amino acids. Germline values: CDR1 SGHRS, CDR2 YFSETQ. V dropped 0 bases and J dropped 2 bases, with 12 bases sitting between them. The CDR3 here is CASSLGPGDAGNTIYF. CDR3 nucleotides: TGCGCCAGCAGCTTGGGGCCTGGAGATGCTGGAAACACCATATATTTT.

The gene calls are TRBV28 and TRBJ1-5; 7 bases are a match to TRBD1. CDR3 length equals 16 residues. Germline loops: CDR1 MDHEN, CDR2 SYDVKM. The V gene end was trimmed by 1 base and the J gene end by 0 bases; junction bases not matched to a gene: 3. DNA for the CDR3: TGTGCCAGCAGTTTATACAGGGGACTTAGCAATCAGCCCCAGCATTTT. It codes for CASSLYRGLSNQPQHF.

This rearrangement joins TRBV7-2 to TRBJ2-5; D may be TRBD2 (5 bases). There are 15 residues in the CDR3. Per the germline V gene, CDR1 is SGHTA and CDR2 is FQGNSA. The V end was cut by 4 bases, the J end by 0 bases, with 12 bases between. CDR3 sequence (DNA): TGTGCCAGCAGCTGGCCCCTAGCAGACCAAGAGACCCAGTACTTC. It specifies CASSWPLADQETQYF.

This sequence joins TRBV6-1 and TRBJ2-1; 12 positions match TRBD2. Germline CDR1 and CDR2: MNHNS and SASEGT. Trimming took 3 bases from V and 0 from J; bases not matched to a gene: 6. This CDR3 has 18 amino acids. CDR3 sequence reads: CASSDASGRGPSYNEQFF. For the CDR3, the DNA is TGTGCCAGCAGTGATGCTAGCGGGAGGGGACCCTCCTACAATGAGCAGTTCTTC.

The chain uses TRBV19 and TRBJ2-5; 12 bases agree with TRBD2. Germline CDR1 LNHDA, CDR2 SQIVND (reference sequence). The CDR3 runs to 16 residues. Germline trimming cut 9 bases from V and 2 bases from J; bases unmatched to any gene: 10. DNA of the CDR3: TGTGCCAGCGCCATACTAGCGGGAGGACGGCAAGAGACCCAGTACTTC. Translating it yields CASAILAGGRQETQYF.

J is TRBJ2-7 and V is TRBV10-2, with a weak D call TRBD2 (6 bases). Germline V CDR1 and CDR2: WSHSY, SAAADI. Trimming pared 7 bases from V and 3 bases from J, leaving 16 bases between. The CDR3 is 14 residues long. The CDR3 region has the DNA TGCGCCAGCACACAGGTGGGCGGGGACTACGAGCAGTACTTC. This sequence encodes CASTQVGGDYEQYF.

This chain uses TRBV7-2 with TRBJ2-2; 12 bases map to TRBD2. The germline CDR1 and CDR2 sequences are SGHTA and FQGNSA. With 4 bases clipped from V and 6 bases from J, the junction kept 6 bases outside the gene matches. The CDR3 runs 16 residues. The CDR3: CASSSAGTSGSGELFF. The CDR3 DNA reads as TGTGCCAGCAGCTCCGCCGGGACTAGCGGGTCCGGGGAGCTGTTTTTT. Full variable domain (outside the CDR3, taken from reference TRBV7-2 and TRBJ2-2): GAGVSQSPSNKVTEKGKDVELRCDPISGHTALYWYRQSLGQGLEFLIYFQGNSAPDKSGLPSDRFSAERTGGSVSTLTIQRTQQEDSAVYLCASSSAGTSGSGELFFGEGSRLTVL.

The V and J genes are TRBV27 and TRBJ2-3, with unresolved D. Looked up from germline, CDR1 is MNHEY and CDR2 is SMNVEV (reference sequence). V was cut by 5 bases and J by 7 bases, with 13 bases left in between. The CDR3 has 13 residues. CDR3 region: CASSPLLSNTQYF. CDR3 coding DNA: TGTGCCAGCAGTCCGCTCCTGTCTAATACGCAGTATTTT.